This TCR beta chain was sequenced in a study of blood T cell repertoires in COVID-19. Study summary: COVID-19 samples from acute and convalescent phases originated in the United States, Italy and Spain. The analysed material was cDNA or gDNA that came from T cells, B-cell-depleted T cells, or PBMCs.

This clone came up once. Per the original data handling: Reference gene primer amplification gave estimated nucleated cell counts. Generated by immunoSEQ multiplex PCR, the TCRdb table keeps only in-frame clones and is missing some. Clonal size and the V and J genes are those of that table, whereas D and trimming came from the DNA. The table has roughly 100,000 clones, around nine tenths seen once; the top ten hold about 3%. The V end was cut by 3 bases, the J end by 0 bases, with 8 bases between. Germline values: CDR1 SEHNR, CDR2 FQNEAQ (reference sequence). This CDR3 contains 14 residues. This sequence was found in a man between 50 and 59 years old with active or convalescent COVID-19. The V and J genes are TRBV7-9 and TRBJ1-1, with D perhaps TRBD1 (5 bases). The material sequenced was peripheral blood. The CDR3 DNA reads TGTGCCAGCAGCTTGGGACTTATGAACACTGAAGCTTTCTTT. Translating gives CASSLGLMNTEAFF.